This T cell receptor beta chain was identified during a study of blood T cell repertoires in COVID-19. Study-level background: PBMCs, B-cell-depleted T cells, or T cells were the source of the cDNA or gDNA that made up the material.

Some clones are missing from TCRdb's copy, which holds only in-frame ones; the method was immunoSEQ multiplex PCR. The sample shows about 66,000 clones, around 82% of them seen only once. The CDR3 runs to 15 residues. Per germline, CDR1 SGHRS and CDR2 YFSETQ. The V segment lost 6 bases and the J segment 0 bases; nucleotides outside the gene matches: 7. Sequencing was done on a sample of peripheral blood. This TCR was recovered from a man in his 60s with acute or convalescent COVID-19. V gene TRBV5-1 combines with J gene TRBJ2-3, with TRBD1 matching over 7 bases. CDR3 sequence: CASIQGTASTDTQYF. In DNA, the CDR3 is TGCGCCAGCATCCAAGGGACAGCTAGCACAGATACGCAGTATTTT.